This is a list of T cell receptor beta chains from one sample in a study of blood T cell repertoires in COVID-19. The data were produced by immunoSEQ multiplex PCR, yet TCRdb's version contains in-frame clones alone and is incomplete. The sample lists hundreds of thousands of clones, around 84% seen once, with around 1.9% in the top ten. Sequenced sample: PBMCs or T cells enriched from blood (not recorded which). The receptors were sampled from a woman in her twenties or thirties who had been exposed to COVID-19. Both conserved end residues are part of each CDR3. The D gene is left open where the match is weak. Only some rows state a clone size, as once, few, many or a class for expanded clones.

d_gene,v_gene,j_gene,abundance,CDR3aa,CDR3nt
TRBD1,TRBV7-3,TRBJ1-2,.,CASSLEGTGGSYGYTF,TGTGCCAGCAGCTTAGAGGGTACAGGGGGATCCTATGGCTACACCTTC
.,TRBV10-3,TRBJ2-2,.,CAAAGLGNTGELFF,TGTGCCGCGGCGGGTCTGGGGAACACCGGGGAGCTGTTTTTT
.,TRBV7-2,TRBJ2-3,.,CASSLTYTDTQYF,TGTGCCAGCAGCTTAACTTACACAGATACGCAGTATTTT
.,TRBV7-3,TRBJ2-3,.,CASSLGGGIGMGTQYF,TGTGCCAGCAGCTTAGGCGGCGGGATCGGCATGGGTACGCAGTATTTT
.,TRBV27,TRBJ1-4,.,CASSDLAAPKEKLFF,TGTGCCAGCAGTGATTTGGCAGCGCCTAAGGAAAAACTGTTTTTT
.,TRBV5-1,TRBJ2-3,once,CASSDRITDTQYF,TGCGCCAGCAGCGACAGGATCACAGATACGCAGTATTTT
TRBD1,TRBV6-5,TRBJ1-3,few,CASSSTGTGNTIYF,TGTGCCAGCAGTTCGACAGGGACTGGAAACACCATATATTTT
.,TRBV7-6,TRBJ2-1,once,CASSPDLGARFNEQFF,TGTGCCAGCAGCCCCGACCTGGGAGCCCGGTTCAATGAGCAGTTCTTC
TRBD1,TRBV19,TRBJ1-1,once,CASTPRQGLANTEAFF,TGTGCCAGTACCCCGCGACAGGGTCTAGCGAATACTGAAGCTTTCTTT
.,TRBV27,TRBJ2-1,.,CASSLGAGPSYNEQFF,TGTGCCAGCAGTTTAGGCGCGGGGCCCTCCTACAATGAGCAGTTCTTC
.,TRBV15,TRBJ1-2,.,CATSRDRGSYGYTF,TGTGCCACCAGCAGGGATAGGGGTTCTTATGGCTACACCTTC
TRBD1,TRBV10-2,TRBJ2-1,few,CASKVRGSINEQFF,TGCGCCAGCAAGGTCAGGGGGTCTATCAATGAGCAGTTCTTC
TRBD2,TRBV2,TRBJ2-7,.,CASSLMGGAAHEQYF,TGTGCCAGCAGCCTTATGGGAGGGGCCGCGCACGAGCAGTACTTC
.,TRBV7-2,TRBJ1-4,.,CASSQGQFNEKLFF,TGTGCCAGCAGCCAGGGACAATTTAATGAAAAACTGTTTTTT
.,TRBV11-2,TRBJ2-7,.,CASSLRTSSYEQYF,TGTGCCAGCAGCTTACGGACAAGCTCCTACGAGCAGTACTTC
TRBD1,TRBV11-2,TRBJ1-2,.,CASSSTGERAYGYTF,TGTGCCAGCAGCTCTACAGGGGAAAGAGCCTATGGCTACACCTTC
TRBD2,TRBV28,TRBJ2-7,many,CASRDSGSHEQYF,TGTGCCAGCAGAGATAGCGGGAGCCACGAGCAGTACTTC
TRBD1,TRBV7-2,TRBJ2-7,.,CASSIGTGVNYEQYF,TGTGCCAGCAGCATAGGGACAGGGGTTAACTACGAGCAGTACTTC
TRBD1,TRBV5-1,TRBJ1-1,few,CASSQGGGYTEAFF,TGCGCCAGCAGCCAGGGGGGCGGCTACACTGAAGCTTTCTTT
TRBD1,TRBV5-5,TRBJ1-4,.,CASSFTPRGDEKLFF,TGTGCCAGCAGTTTTACCCCCAGGGGGGATGAAAAACTGTTTTTT
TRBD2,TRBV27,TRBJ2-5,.,CASSSHRLAGFAETQYF,TGTGCCAGCAGTTCTCACCGGCTAGCGGGGTTTGCAGAGACCCAGTACTTC
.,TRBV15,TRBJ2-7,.,CATSRDFVWGGDEQYF,TGTGCCACCAGCAGAGACTTTGTTTGGGGCGGAGACGAGCAGTACTTC
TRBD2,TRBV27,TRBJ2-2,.,CASSILETSGRGELFF,TGTGCCAGCAGTATTCTCGAGACTAGCGGGAGGGGGGAGCTGTTTTTT
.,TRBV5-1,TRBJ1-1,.,CASSLASAGNTEAFF,TGCGCCAGCAGCTTGGCATCGGCGGGTAACACTGAAGCTTTCTTT
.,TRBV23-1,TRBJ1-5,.,CASSPRAGVQPQHF,TGCGCCAGCAGTCCCCGGGCAGGGGTTCAGCCCCAGCATTTT
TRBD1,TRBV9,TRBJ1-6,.,CASSIRDRANSPLHF,TGTGCCAGCAGCATCCGGGACAGGGCCAATTCACCCCTCCACTTT
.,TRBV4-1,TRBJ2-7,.,CASSQDQVPSSYEQYF,TGCGCCAGCAGCCAAGATCAGGTCCCCTCCTCCTACGAGCAGTACTTC
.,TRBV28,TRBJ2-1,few,CASTSQGTEQFF,TGTGCCAGCACTTCCCAGGGGACTGAGCAGTTCTTC
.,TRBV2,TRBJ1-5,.,CASSEAGGYASNQPQHF,TGTGCCAGCAGTGAAGCGGGGGGTTACGCTAGCAATCAGCCCCAGCATTTT
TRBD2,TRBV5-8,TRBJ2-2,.,CASSLGVAGVTGELFF,TGTGCCAGCAGCTTGGGCGTAGCGGGGGTTACCGGGGAGCTGTTTTTT
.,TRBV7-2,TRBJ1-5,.,CASSLALQGGNQPQHF,TGTGCCAGCAGCTTAGCCCTACAGGGCGGGAATCAGCCCCAGCATTTT
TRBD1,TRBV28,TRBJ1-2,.,CASTQTGTSYGYTF,TGTGCCAGCACCCAGACAGGGACATCCTATGGCTACACCTTC
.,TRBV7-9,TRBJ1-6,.,CASSPGRVESPLHF,TGTGCCAGCAGCCCCGGCAGGGTAGAGTCACCCCTCCACTTT
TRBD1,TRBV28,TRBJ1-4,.,CASSGPTDRGYRGELFF,TGTGCCAGCAGTGGACCTACTGACAGGGGATACAGGGGGGAACTGTTTTTT
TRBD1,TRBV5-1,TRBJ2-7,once,CASRLAGTGGGEQYF,TGCGCCAGCAGGCTCGCCGGGACAGGGGGCGGCGAGCAGTACTTC
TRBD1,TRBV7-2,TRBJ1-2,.,CASSYRDRDGYTF,TGTGCCAGCAGCTACCGGGACAGGGATGGCTACACCTTC
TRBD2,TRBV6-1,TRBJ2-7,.,CASSEGLAGGLSYEQYF,TGTGCCAGCAGTGAAGGACTAGCGGGAGGGCTTTCCTACGAGCAGTACTTC
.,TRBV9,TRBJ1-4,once,CASSSTGTGNEKLFF,TGTGCCAGCAGCTCAACAGGGACGGGGAACGAAAAACTGTTTTTT
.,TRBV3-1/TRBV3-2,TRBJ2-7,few,CASSQDALGDEQYF,TGTGCCAGCAGCCAAGATGCATTGGGCGACGAGCAGTACTTC
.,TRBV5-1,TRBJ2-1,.,CASSPGGIEQFF,TGCGCCAGCAGCCCAGGGGGGATTGAGCAGTTCTTC
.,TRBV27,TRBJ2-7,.,CASSLFFSYEQYF,TGTGCCAGCAGTTTATTCTTCTCCTACGAGCAGTACTTC
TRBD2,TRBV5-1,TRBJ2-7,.,CASSLGGLAGGSNYEQYF,TGCGCCAGCAGCTTGGGGGGACTAGCGGGAGGCTCTAACTACGAGCAGTACTTC
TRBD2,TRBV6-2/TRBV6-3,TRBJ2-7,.,CASSSGAYEQYF,TGTGCCAGCAGTAGCGGGGCCTACGAGCAGTACTTC
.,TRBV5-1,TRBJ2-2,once,CASSLVQGGSRELFF,TGCGCCAGCAGCTTGGTCCAGGGAGGTTCACGGGAGCTGTTTTTT
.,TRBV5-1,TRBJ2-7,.,CASSFSGRDEQYF,TGCGCCAGCAGCTTCTCGGGGAGAGATGAGCAGTACTTC
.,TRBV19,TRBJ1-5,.,CASTTGTQPQHF,TGTGCCAGTACAACAGGGACGCAGCCCCAGCATTTT
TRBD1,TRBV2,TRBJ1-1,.,CASRQGAGTEAFF,TGTGCCAGCCGACAGGGGGCTGGCACTGAAGCTTTCTTT
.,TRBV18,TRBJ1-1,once,CASSPQAGENTEAFF,TGTGCCAGCTCACCACAGGCAGGGGAGAACACTGAAGCTTTCTTT
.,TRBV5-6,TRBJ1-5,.,CASSLGALNQPQHF,TGTGCCAGCAGCTTGGGGGCGCTCAATCAGCCCCAGCATTTT
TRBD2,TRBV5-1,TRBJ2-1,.,CASTRLAGGNEQFF,TGCGCCAGCACCCGACTAGCGGGAGGGAATGAGCAGTTCTTC
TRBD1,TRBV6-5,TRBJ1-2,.,CATTGDNYGYTF,TGTGCCACCACAGGGGACAACTATGGCTACACCTTC
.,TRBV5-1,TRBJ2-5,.,CASSLAVAGRETQYF,TGCGCCAGCAGCTTGGCCGTGGCAGGGCGGGAGACCCAGTACTTC
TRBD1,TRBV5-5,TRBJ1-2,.,CASSLSYRGSSGYTF,TGTGCCAGCAGCTTATCATACAGGGGATCTAGTGGCTACACCTTC
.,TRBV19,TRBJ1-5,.,CASTILGEGSNQPQHF,TGTGCCAGTACGATATTAGGGGAAGGCAGCAATCAGCCCCAGCATTTT
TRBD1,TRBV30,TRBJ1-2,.,CAWSLDRGIYGYTF,TGTGCCTGGAGTCTCGACAGGGGAATCTATGGCTACACCTTC